This is a list of T cell receptor beta chains from one sample in a study of T cell repertoires in cytomegalovirus infection. MiXCR, applied by TCRdb to the reads, yields one record per CDR3 protein. The table lists approximately 310,000 distinct CDR3 sequences, more than 20% of them singletons. No antigens are known for them. Here the sequenced sample was cultured PBMCs, taken from culture after CMV antigen stimulation. These receptors were obtained from a human donor in good health (CMV status not recorded). Some clones in this sample may be carry-over from other donors' samples. The CDR3 runs from the conserved cysteine through the conserved F or W. The order of the fields is clone size, CDR3 length, J gene, D gene, V gene, CDR3 protein, CDR3 DNA. A D gene is named only where the DNA matches it firmly. The listing skips clone size in some rows; elsewhere it reads once, few, many or a size class.

once | 14 | TRBJ2-1 | NA | TRBV2 | CASSELRVHNEQFF | TGTGCCAGCAGTGAGTTGCGGGTACACAATGAGCAGTTCTTC
NA | 18 | TRBJ2-1 | TRBD2 | TRBV5-1 | CASSLAGGGGASYNEQFF | TGCGCCAGCAGCTTGGCCGGGGGGGGGGGCGCGTCCTACAATGAGCAGTTCTTC
few | 15 | TRBJ1-5 | NA | TRBV20-1 | CSARDPREGNQPQHF | TGCAGTGCTAGAGATCCCAGGGAAGGCAATCAGCCCCAGCATTTT
NA | 16 | TRBJ2-3 | NA | TRBV6-5 | CASSLPWGPPEDTQYF | TGTGCCAGCAGCCTCCCTTGGGGACCCCCTGAAGATACGCAGTATTTT
NA | 15 | TRBJ2-7 | TRBD2 | TRBV28 | CASSLRVVAGDEQYF | TGTGCCAGCAGTTTACGGGTAGTAGCGGGAGACGAGCAGTACTTC
many | 17 | TRBJ2-1 | TRBD2 | TRBV19 | CASSTALLAGERNEQFF | TGTGCCAGTAGTACCGCCCTCCTAGCGGGAGAGCGAAATGAGCAGTTCTTC
NA | 12 | TRBJ1-1 | NA | TRBV27 | CASSLMGAEAFF | TGTGCCAGCAGTTTAATGGGAGCTGAAGCTTTCTTT
NA | 16 | TRBJ2-1 | NA | TRBV6-1 | CASSAGRGGPYNEQFF | TGTGCCAGCAGTGCGGGCAGGGGGGGCCCCTACAATGAGCAGTTCTTC
few | 14 | TRBJ1-1 | NA | TRBV5-4 | CASSLDGRYTEAFF | TGTGCCAGCAGCTTAGACGGGCGTTACACTGAAGCTTTCTTT
few | 15 | TRBJ1-1 | NA | TRBV11-2 | CASSRQGSMNTEAFF | TGTGCCAGCAGCAGGCAGGGGTCCATGAACACTGAAGCTTTCTTT
few | 15 | TRBJ2-3 | NA | TRBV12-3/TRBV12-4 | CASSWDGGTTDTQYF | TGTGCCAGCAGTTGGGACGGGGGCACCACAGATACGCAGTATTTT
NA | 15 | TRBJ2-7 | NA | TRBV10-3 | CAISRLGADSYEQYF | TGTGCCATCAGCAGGCTAGGGGCGGACTCCTACGAGCAGTACTTC
NA | 16 | TRBJ1-1 | NA | TRBV20-1 | CSARDPGGRRDTEAFF | TGCAGTGCTAGAGATCCGGGGGGGCGCCGAGACACTGAAGCTTTCTTT
NA | 15 | TRBJ1-6 | TRBD1 | TRBV7-2 | CASSGRQGTNSPLHF | TGTGCCAGCAGCGGTCGACAGGGGACGAATTCACCCCTCCACTTT
many | 13 | TRBJ1-6 | NA | TRBV7-2 | CASSLQLDSPLHF | TGTGCCAGCAGCTTACAGCTCGATTCACCCCTCCACTTT
NA | 12 | TRBJ1-1 | NA | TRBV29-1 | CSVGGGNTEAFF | TGCAGCGTTGGGGGGGGGAACACTGAAGCTTTCTTT
NA | 13 | TRBJ2-1 | NA | TRBV12-3/TRBV12-4 | CASSFNVNNEQFF | TGTGCCAGCAGTTTTAACGTGAACAATGAGCAGTTCTTC
NA | 19 | TRBJ1-2 | NA | TRBV11-2 | CASSSARRAVGVPNYGYTF | TGTGCCAGCAGCTCAGCCCGTCGGGCTGTGGGTGTCCCTAACTATGGCTACACCTTC
NA | 20 | TRBJ2-1 | TRBD2 | TRBV11-1 | CASSLGRGLAGAPRKNEQFF | TGTGCCAGCAGCTTAGGGAGGGGACTAGCGGGAGCCCCCCGCAAGAATGAGCAGTTCTTC
few | 18 | TRBJ2-3 | TRBD2 | TRBV6-1 | CASSRRQPGLAGSYTQYF | TGTGCCAGCAGCCGCCGGCAACCGGGACTAGCGGGATCGTATACGCAGTATTTT
NA | 15 | TRBJ2-7 | TRBD2 | TRBV20-1 | CSARALRPGGDEQYF | TGCAGTGCTAGAGCCCTGAGACCGGGAGGAGACGAGCAGTACTTC
NA | 12 | TRBJ2-2 | NA | TRBV29-1 | CSGEQNTGELFF | TGCAGTGGCGAACAGAACACCGGGGAGCTGTTTTTT
NA | 14 | TRBJ2-1 | NA | TRBV9 | CASSVRLVPNEQFF | TGTGCCAGCAGCGTTCGGCTAGTCCCGAATGAGCAGTTCTTC
NA | 10 | TRBJ1-1 | NA | TRBV12-5 | CASAIDEAFF | TGTGCTAGTGCCATCGACGAAGCTTTCTTT
NA | 16 | TRBJ1-4 | NA | TRBV27 | CASSFDSAWTNEKLFF | TGTGCCAGCAGTTTTGACAGCGCATGGACTAATGAAAAACTGTTTTTT
few | 14 | TRBJ1-1 | NA | TRBV10-2 | CASRLGGTGTEAFF | TGCGCCAGCAGGTTGGGGGGTACGGGCACTGAAGCTTTCTTT